This T cell receptor (beta chain) derives from a study of diagnostic markers for celiac disease. The CDR3 runs 16 residues. The germline V gene encodes CDR1 MDHEN and CDR2 SYDVKM. TCRdb reprocessed the reads; each CDR3 protein has one entry and no DNA is given. The sample shows a few thousand distinct CDR3 sequences, and approximately 5.6% sits with its ten largest clones. The sequencing sample was made of either unsorted cells or a sorted T cell fraction (not recorded which). The rearrangement links TRBV28 to TRBJ2-3; TCRdb returns TRBD2, unconfirmable since there is no DNA. The receptor comes from a human donor. This table probably holds off-target reads from a library built for another chain. The CDR3 protein is CASSGRSGSWTDTQYF.